This entry is about one T cell receptor (beta chain). Germline V gives CDR1 SGHDT, CDR2 YYEEEE. The CDR3 sequence is 15 residues long. Losses at the gene ends were 4 bases for V and 2 bases for J; bases not matched to a gene: 4. Here immunoSEQ multiplex PCR was the method, and the copy in TCRdb shows in-frame clones only, minus some. The table lists 25,000 to 35,000 clones, roughly nine tenths of them singletons. The data are from a study of blood T cell repertoires in COVID-19. This chain connects TRBV5-6 to TRBJ1-5; TRBD1 matches at 9 bases. Sequences were obtained from peripheral blood. This TCR was recovered from a man between 65 and 85 years old with active or convalescent COVID-19. The CDR3 protein is CASSGGQGGNQPQHF. In DNA form, the CDR3 reads TGTGCCAGCAGCGGGGGACAGGGAGGCAATCAGCCCCAGCATTTT.